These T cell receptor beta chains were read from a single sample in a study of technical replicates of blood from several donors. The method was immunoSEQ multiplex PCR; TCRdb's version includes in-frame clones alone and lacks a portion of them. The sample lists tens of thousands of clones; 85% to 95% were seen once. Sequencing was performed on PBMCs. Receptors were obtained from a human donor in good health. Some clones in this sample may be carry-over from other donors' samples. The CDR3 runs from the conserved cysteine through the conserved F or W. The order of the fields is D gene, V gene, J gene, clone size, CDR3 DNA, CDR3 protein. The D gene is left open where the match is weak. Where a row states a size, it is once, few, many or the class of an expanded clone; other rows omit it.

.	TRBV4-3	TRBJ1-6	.	TGCGCCAGCAGCCAAGAGGCCCCGCGGGGTTTCGCGAATAATTCACCCCTCCACTTT	CASSQEAPRGFANNSPLHF
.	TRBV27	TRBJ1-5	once	TGTGCCAGCAGCTCTTACGCCGGACCAGGGGTGAATCAGCCCCAGCATTTT	CASSSYAGPGVNQPQHF
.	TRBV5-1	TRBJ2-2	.	TGCGCCAGCAGCTTGGACCCCGGATTGAGGACCGGGGAGCTGTTTTTT	CASSLDPGLRTGELFF
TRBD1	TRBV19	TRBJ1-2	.	TGTGCCAGTAGCGTGATAGGGGGCACCCTATATGGCTACACCTTC	CASSVIGGTLYGYTF
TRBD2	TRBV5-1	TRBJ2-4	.	TGCGCCAGCAGCGGGGGGACTAGCGCCAAAAACATTCAGTACTTC	CASSGGTSAKNIQYF
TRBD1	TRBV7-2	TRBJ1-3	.	TGTGCCAGCAGCTTAGGGGGACAGGGAATCTCTGGAAACACCATATATTTT	CASSLGGQGISGNTIYF
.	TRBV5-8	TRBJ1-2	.	TGTGCCAGCAGCCTAAGACAGACTAACTATGGCTACACCTTC	CASSLRQTNYGYTF
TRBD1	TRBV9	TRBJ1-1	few	TGTGCCAGCAGCGAAACAGGGGAGACTGAAGCTTTCTTT	CASSETGETEAFF
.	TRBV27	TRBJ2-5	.	TGTGCCAGCAGGATCAGGGTGCATTCGGCCCAGTACTTC	CASRIRVHSAQYF
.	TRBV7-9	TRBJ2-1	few	TGTGCCAGCAGCTTATTGTCCTACCACAATGAGCAGTTCTTC	CASSLLSYHNEQFF
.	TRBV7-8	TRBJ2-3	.	TGTGCCAGCAGCTTGGACTCCCGGGGTACGCAGTATTTT	CASSLDSRGTQYF
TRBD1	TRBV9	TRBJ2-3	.	TGTGCCAGCAGCGAGGGGACAGGTGGAGATACGCAGTATTTT	CASSEGTGGDTQYF
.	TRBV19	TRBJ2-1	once	TGTGCCAGTAGTACACAGGGTTTGATAAGCAATGAGCAGTTCTTC	CASSTQGLISNEQFF
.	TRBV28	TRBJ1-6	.	TGTGCCAGCGGCCCCCATGCACCCCTCCACTTT	CASGPHAPLHF
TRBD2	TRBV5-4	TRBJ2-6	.	TGTGCCAGCAGCCCGGGGGGGACAGCGGGGGGTGGGGCCAACGTCCTGACTTTC	CASSPGGTAGGGANVLTF
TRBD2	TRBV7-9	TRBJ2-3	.	TGTGCCAGCATCGGAGGGGCTAGCGGGACGGGAGGCACAGATACGCAGTATTTT	CASIGGASGTGGTDTQYF
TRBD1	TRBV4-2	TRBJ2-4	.	TGTGCCAGCAGCCAAGAACGACAGGGTATTCAGTACTTC	CASSQERQGIQYF
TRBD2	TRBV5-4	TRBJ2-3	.	TGTGCCAGCAGCAAAGGACTAGCGGGGGGCCCGGATACGCAGTATTTT	CASSKGLAGGPDTQYF